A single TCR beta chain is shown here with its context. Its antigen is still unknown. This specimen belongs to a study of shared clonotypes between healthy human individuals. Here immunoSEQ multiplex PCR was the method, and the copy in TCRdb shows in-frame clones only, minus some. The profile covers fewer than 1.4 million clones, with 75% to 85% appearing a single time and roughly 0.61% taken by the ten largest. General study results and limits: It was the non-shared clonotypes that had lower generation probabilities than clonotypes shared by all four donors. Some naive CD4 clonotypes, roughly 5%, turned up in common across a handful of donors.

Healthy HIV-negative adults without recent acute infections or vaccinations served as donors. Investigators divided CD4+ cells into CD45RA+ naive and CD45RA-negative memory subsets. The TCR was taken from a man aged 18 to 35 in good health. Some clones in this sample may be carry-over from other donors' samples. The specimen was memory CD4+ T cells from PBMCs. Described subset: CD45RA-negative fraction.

Here the CDR3 reads CASSKMGPGEGNTIYF. The CDR3 DNA is TGTGCCAGCAGCAAAATGGGTCCAGGGGAAGGAAACACCATATATTTT. The V gene is TRBV7-2, the J gene TRBJ1-3; a possible D gene is TRBD1 (6 bases). The CDR3 length is 16 residues. Trimming shortened V by 5 bases and J by 4 bases, and 18 bases separated the two germline ends. The germline gives CDR1 SGHTA, CDR2 FQGNSA.